This T cell receptor (beta chain) was identified during a study of beta chain features in type 1 diabetes. Study-level findings and limits: In the patient group, naive, central memory and Treg TCRB repertoires seemed more alike than in the healthy donor group.

One heparinised draw, averaging roughly 100 mL, was taken per donor. Isolation of CD4+ naive, central memory, regulatory and stem cell-like memory cells was achieved by sorting via CD45RO/CCR7/CD25/CD127/CD95/CD27. The isolated RNA, all of it, was reverse transcribed, so expressed TCRB transcripts were what got sequenced. TCRdb's copy holds only in-frame clones and misses some; the assay was immunoSEQ multiplex PCR. Here the sample spans under 400,000 clones, approximately 12% being singletons. From germline, CDR1 is SQVTM and CDR2 ANQGSEA. This CDR3 is 13 amino acids long. To note about this clone: Its antigen is as yet unknown.

Sequencing was performed on naive CD4+ T cells from blood. The sequence derives from a man younger than 35 in good health. This chain joins TRBV29-1 and TRBJ1-5; D unclear. The CDR3 nucleotides read TGCAGAGCTAGAGTCGTTAGCAATCAGCCCCAGCATTTT. This sequence encodes CRARVVSNQPQHF.